One TCR beta chain is described in this entry. What it binds is unknown. This CDR3 contains 14 residues. Germline V gene sequence: CDR1 SGHRS, CDR2 YFSETQ. V lost 0 bases and J lost 8; bases outside the gene matches: 3. The protocol was immunoSEQ multiplex PCR, while the TCRdb copy is restricted to in-frame clones and leaves out a portion. The sample consists of 2 million to 2.5 million clones, roughly 93% of them appearing once. The source of the sample is a study of shared clonotypes between healthy human individuals. Whole-study results and caveats: Blood was the sole source, and tissue repertoires probably differ. Rarefaction curves obtained for sorted subsets showed sequencing incomplete despite large depth.

The specimen was naive CD4+ T cells from PBMCs. This sample's subset: CD45RA+ positively selected. The gene calls are TRBV5-1 and TRBJ2-4; 9 nucleotides line up with TRBD1. The sequence was collected from a man aged 18 to 35 in good health. Some clones in this sample may be carry-over from other donors' samples. Here the CDR3 reads CASSLGDRVDIQYF. The CDR3 DNA sequence: TGCGCCAGCAGCTTGGGGGACAGGGTGGACATTCAGTACTTC.